Listed here are 17 T cell receptor beta chains from one sample, sequenced in a study of blood T cells in healthy people across ages. It was with a sample-barcoded 5' primer and a J-beta primer mix that a second PCR of roughly 6 to 11 cycles was run. Using its own MiXCR run on the 5' RACE reads, TCRdb lists one record per CDR3 protein. Among approximately 830,000 distinct CDR3 sequences, 60% to 80% were seen once, and the ten largest hold about 30%. Sequenced: blood. The receptor source for this set is a man under 40 in good health.

In regard to this clonotype: At one end the junction does not follow the germline gene, possibly because of a read error. V usage is TRBV20-1 and J usage is TRBJ2-4; D gene ambiguous. The J call may be mistaken, given a closer DNA end match to TRBJ2-5. The CDR3 consists of 10 residues. CDR1 and CDR2 (germline): DFQATT, SNEGSKA (reference sequence). CDR3 in DNA: TGCAGTGCTGGAGAAGAGACCCAGTACTTC. Translating gives CSAGEETQYF.

This rearrangement joins TRBV20-1 to TRBJ1-1; D not certain. The CDR3 runs to 14 residues. Trimming removed 0 bases at V and 1 base at J, with 9 bases between. The V gene's germline CDR1 is DFQATT and CDR2 SNEGSKA (reference sequence). This chain's CDR3 is CSARDAQRNTEAFF. CDR3 nucleotides: TGCAGTGCTAGAGATGCACAGAGGAACACTGAAGCTTTCTTT.

The J gene is TRBJ1-1, the V gene TRBV2; D may be TRBD1 (5 bases). CDR3 length equals 13 residues. CDR1 SNHLY and CDR2 FYNNEI come from the germline V gene. Trimming shortened V by 3 bases and J by 8 bases, and 13 bases separated the two germline ends. The CDR3 protein is CASSDLGTDEAFF. CDR3 DNA sequence: TGTGCCAGCAGTGACCTTGGGACGGACGAAGCTTTCTTT.

The genes are TRBV7-8 and TRBJ1-4, with 10 positions matching TRBD1. V dropped 6 bases and J dropped 5; count of bases not matched to a gene: 12. Germline lookup yields CDR1 SGHVS and CDR2 FQNEAQ. The length of the CDR3 is 17 residues. The CDR3 DNA reads TGTGCCAGCAGGGACGACAGGGGGCTATTAAGGAATGAAAAACTGTTTTTT. Translating gives CASRDDRGLLRNEKLFF.

The V call is TRBV3-1, the J call TRBJ2-1, with D perhaps TRBD1 (6 bases). CDR1 is LGHDT, CDR2 YNNKEL, per germline (reference sequence). The CDR3 is 18 residues long. Trimming removed 0 bases from V and 5 bases from J, with 20 bases in between. CDR3 nucleotide sequence: TGTGCCAGCAGCCAAGATAGGGCAGGGGAATACCTGAACAATGAGCAGTTCTTC. As protein: CASSQDRAGEYLNNEQFF.

The chain uses TRBV20-1 and TRBJ2-7; D perhaps matches TRBD1 (6 bases). The germline V and J ends were trimmed by 2 bases and 2 bases, with 10 bases remaining between them. The CDR3 consists of 13 residues. Germline-derived CDR1 and CDR2 are DFQATT and SNEGSKA (reference sequence). CDR3 nucleotide sequence: TGCAGTGCTAGAAAACAGGGTACCTACGAGCAGTACTTC. Amino acid sequence: CSARKQGTYEQYF.

A single count supports this clonotype. The rearrangement links TRBV27 to TRBJ2-6; maybe TRBD2 (6 bases). Germline CDR1 is MNHEY and CDR2 is SMNVEV (reference sequence). The CDR3 is 15 amino acids. The V end was cut by 8 bases, the J end by 0 bases, with 11 bases between. The CDR3 DNA follows: TGTGCCAGCCGGGCGGGGATCTCTGGGGCCAACGTCCTGACTTTC. Translation gives CASRAGISGANVLTF. The entire variable domain, with the rest obtained from reference TRBV27 and TRBJ2-6, is as follows: EAQVTQNPRYLITVTGKKLTVTCSQNMNHEYMSWYRQDPGLGLRQIYYSMNVEVTDKGDVPEGYKVSRKEKRNFPLILESPSPNQTSLYFCASRAGISGANVLTFGAGSRLTVL.

This chain connects TRBV7-3 to TRBJ1-2, with D possibly TRBD1 on 6 matching bases. Germline-derived CDR1 and CDR2 are SGHTA and FQGTGA. Trimming shortened V by 5 bases and J by 7 bases, and 20 bases separated the two germline ends. The CDR3 is made up of 15 amino acids. Here the CDR3 DNA reads TGTGCCAGCAGCATAGGCCCCGGGGGCGTAGGTGGCTACACCTTC. It translates to CASSIGPGGVGGYTF.

V gene TRBV2 combines with J gene TRBJ2-7, with 8 bases lining up with TRBD1. Germline V lookup: CDR1 SNHLY, CDR2 FYNNEI. The CDR3 covers 15 residues. Unmatched junction bases numbered 8, after V lost 6 bases and J lost 1 base. The CDR3 here is CASSAGQGGSYEQYF. The CDR3 nucleotides are TGTGCCAGCAGCGCCGGACAGGGTGGGTCCTACGAGCAGTACTTC. The complete variable domain, with remaining parts taken from reference TRBV2 and TRBJ2-7, reads EPEVTQTPSHQVTQMGQEVILRCVPISNHLYFYWYRQILGQKVEFLVSFYNNEISEKSEIFDDQFSVERPDGSNFTLKIRSTKLEDSAMYFCASSAGQGGSYEQYFGPGTRLTVT.

This rearrangement joins TRBV11-1 to TRBJ2-3; 7 bases are a match to TRBD1. CDR3 size: 14 residues. Losses at the gene ends were 6 bases for V and 4 bases for J; bases not matched to a gene: 7. Germline V gene data show CDR1 as SGHAT and CDR2 as FQDESV (reference sequence). CDR3 sequence (DNA): TGTGCCAGCAGGCCAGACAGGGACGCAGATACGCAGTATTTT. This codes for CASRPDRDADTQYF. Combining the CDR3 with reference TRBV11-1 and TRBJ2-3 gives the whole variable domain EAEVAQSPRYKITEKSQAVAFWCDPISGHATLYWYRQILGQGPELLVQFQDESVVDDSQLPKDRFSAERLKGVDSTLKIQPAELGDSAMYLCASRPDRDADTQYFGPGTRLTVL.

The chain has TRBV6-5 and TRBJ2-1, with 10 bases identical to TRBD1. Trimming removed 8 bases from V and 10 bases from J; junction bases left unmatched: 8. There are 13 residues in the CDR3. Germline V gives CDR1 MNHEY, CDR2 SVGAGI. In DNA form, the CDR3 reads TGTGCCAGCCGGGACAGGGGATTCGGGGAGCAGTTCTTC. Translation: CASRDRGFGEQFF.

V usage is TRBV4-1 and J usage is TRBJ1-2, with D perhaps matching TRBD1 (5 bases). In germline, CDR1 is MGHRA, CDR2 YSYEKL. Trimming removed 0 bases at V and 6 bases at J, with 11 bases between. The CDR3 totals 14 residues. The CDR3 region is CASSQEGQGDGYTF. CDR3 DNA sequence: TGCGCCAGCAGCCAAGAGGGCCAGGGCGATGGCTACACCTTC.

This clonotype was seen a few times. The chain is built from TRBV30 and TRBJ2-7, with D maybe TRBD2 (7 bases). The CDR3 sequence is 14 residues long. The germline V gene encodes CDR1 GTSNPN and CDR2 SVGIG (reference sequence). Trimming took off 8 bases at V and 2 bases at J, with 19 bases between the two ends. This CDR3 is CARAAAGAAYEQYF. The DNA for the CDR3 is TGTGCCCGCGCGGCGGCGGGGGCTGCCTACGAGCAGTACTTC.

The genes are TRBV7-2 and TRBJ2-4; possibly TRBD2 for D (7 bases). V was clipped by 3 bases and J by 5 bases, with 14 bases between them. Germline values: CDR1 SGHTA, CDR2 FQGNSA. The CDR3 covers 15 residues. The CDR3 here is CASSLGRGGQNIQYF. In nucleotides, the CDR3 is TGTGCCAGCAGCTTGGGAAGGGGGGGGCAAAACATTCAGTACTTC.

The rearrangement uses TRBV3-1 and TRBJ1-2, with unresolved D. Between the trimmed V and J ends, which lost 1 base and 4 bases, there was a span of 1 base. This CDR3 is built from 11 residues. Germline V gene lookup returns CDR1 LGHDT and CDR2 YNNKEL (reference sequence). The CDR3, as DNA: TGTGCCAGCAGCCAAGGCTATGGCTACACCTTC. It yields the protein CASSQGYGYTF.

The chain's CDR3 is CSAPGTSGQLHANEQFF. In DNA form, the CDR3 reads TGCAGCGCCCCCGGGACTAGCGGGCAACTCCACGCCAATGAGCAGTTCTTC. The chain joins TRBV29-1 to TRBJ2-1; 12 bases map to TRBD2. Trimming took 7 bases from V and 6 from J; bases not matched to a gene: 16. Per germline, CDR1 SQVTM and CDR2 ANQGSEA. The length of the CDR3 is 17 residues.

V gene TRBV27 combines with J gene TRBJ2-1; 8 bases are shared with TRBD2. Germline values: CDR1 MNHEY, CDR2 SMNVEV (reference sequence). V dropped 3 bases and J dropped 7; count of bases not matched to a gene: 5. This CDR3 has 14 amino acids. The DNA of the CDR3 is TGTGCCAGCAGTTTGGGGCCTAGCGGGAATGAGCAGTTCTTC. This encodes CASSLGPSGNEQFF.